This T cell receptor (beta chain) appears in the sequencing data of a study of OX40 agonist ivuxolimab in advanced cancers. No patient had autoimmune disease or received systemic immunosuppression. CDR3 size: 16 residues. V gave up 1 base and J gave up 4 bases, with 15 bases separating them. Germline V CDR1 and CDR2: MDHEN, SYDVKM. Remarks on this clone: The target antigen is unknown.

Broader study findings: Among the least clonally expanded were partial responders at 0.1-3.0 mg/kg.

The method was immunoSEQ multiplex PCR; TCRdb's version includes in-frame clones alone and lacks a portion of them. The repertoire consists of over 85,000 clones, with 80% to 85% occurring once and the leading ten covering approximately 1.2%. The V and J genes are TRBV28 and TRBJ2-3; D not resolved. The sequence came from an adult with an advanced solid tumor such as melanoma, head and neck, liver or kidney cancer. Sequenced here: CD4+ or CD8+ T cells sorted from blood, sampled in a trial of the OX40 agonist ivuxolimab. The CDR3 reads CASSLYKTKIADTQYF. For the CDR3, the DNA is TGTGCCAGCAGTTTATACAAGACGAAAATAGCAGATACGCAGTATTTT.